This TCR beta chain was retrieved from a study of blood T cell repertoires in COVID-19. The trim removed 5 bases at V and 3 bases at J, leaving 4 bases unmatched. Germline CDR1 GTSNPN, CDR2 SVGIG (reference sequence). The CDR3 extends over 12 amino acids. Assay used: immunoSEQ multiplex PCR; TCRdb lists only in-frame clones, some missing. The sample has roughly 200,000 clones, more than 70% seen once; the top ten hold 5% to 7.5%. The sample consisted of peripheral blood. V usage is TRBV30 and J usage is TRBJ2-7; 7 bases are a match to TRBD1. The source is a woman aged 40 to 49 who had recovered from COVID-19. This chain's CDR3 is CAWDRARYEQYF. CDR3 coding DNA: TGTGCCTGGGACAGGGCCCGCTACGAGCAGTACTTC.